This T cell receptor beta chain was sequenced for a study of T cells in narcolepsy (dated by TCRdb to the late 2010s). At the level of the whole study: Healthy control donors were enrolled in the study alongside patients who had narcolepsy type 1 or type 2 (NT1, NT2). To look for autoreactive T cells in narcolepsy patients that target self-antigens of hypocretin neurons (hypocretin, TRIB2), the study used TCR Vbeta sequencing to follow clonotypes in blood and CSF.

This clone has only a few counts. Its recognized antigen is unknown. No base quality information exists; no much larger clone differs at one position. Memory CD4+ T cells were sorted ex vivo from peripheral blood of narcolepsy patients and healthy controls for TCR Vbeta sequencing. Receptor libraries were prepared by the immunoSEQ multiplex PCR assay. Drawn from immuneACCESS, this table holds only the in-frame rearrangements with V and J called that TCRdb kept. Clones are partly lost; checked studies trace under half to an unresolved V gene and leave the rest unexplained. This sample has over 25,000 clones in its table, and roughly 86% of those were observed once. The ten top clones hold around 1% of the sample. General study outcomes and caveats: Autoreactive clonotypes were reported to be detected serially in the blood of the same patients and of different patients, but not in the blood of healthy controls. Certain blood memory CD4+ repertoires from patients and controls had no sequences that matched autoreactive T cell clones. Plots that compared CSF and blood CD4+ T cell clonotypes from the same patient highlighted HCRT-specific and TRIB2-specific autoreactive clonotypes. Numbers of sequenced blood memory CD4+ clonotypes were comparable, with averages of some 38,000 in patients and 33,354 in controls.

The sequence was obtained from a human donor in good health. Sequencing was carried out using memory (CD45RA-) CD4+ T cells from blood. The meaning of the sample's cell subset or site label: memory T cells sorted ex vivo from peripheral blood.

CDR3 sequence: CASSMLAGGPVGELFF. The sequenced DNA is TGCGCCAGCAGCATGCTAGCGGGAGGGCCGGTCGGGGAGCTGTTTTTT. This chain is built from TRBV5-1 and TRBJ2-2; the central 12 bases match TRBD2. CDR1 and CDR2, looked up from the germline V gene, are SGHRS and YFSETQ. Trimming takes 4 bases off V and 7 bases off J; junction bases not matched to a gene: 8. The CDR3 numbers 16 residues from cysteine through phenylalanine. The DNA shown is the 48-base CDR3, in frame from base 1.